This T cell receptor beta chain appears in the sequencing data of a study of metastatic and nonmetastatic thyroid tumors. About the research overall: Repertoires from malignant and benign thyroid patients were compared across blood and tumor or nodule tissue.

A remark on this clone: Its antigen is as yet unknown.

Findings and limits, study-wide: It was reported that TCR beta diversity was significantly higher in malignant thyroid tumors than benign nodules, in blood and tumor.

TCRdb re-called the PCR reads with MiXCR. The sample has 34,000 or so clones, 15% to 20% seen once. Treatment of any kind had been given to no patient before thyroid surgery. This receptor was obtained from a female donor with papillary thyroid cancer or a benign thyroid nodule (not recorded which). Some clones in this sample may be carry-over from other donors' samples. Sequencing input: blood.

This CDR3 reads CSARDRLAYNEQFF. The DNA of the CDR3 is TGCAGTGCTAGAGATCGGCTAGCTTACAATGAGCAGTTCTTC. The chain uses TRBV20-1 and TRBJ2-1; D is perhaps TRBD2 (5 bases). This CDR3 contains 14 residues. Germline CDR1 and CDR2: DFQATT and SNEGSKA (reference sequence). Trimming took 0 bases from V and 4 from J, leaving 10 bases between them.